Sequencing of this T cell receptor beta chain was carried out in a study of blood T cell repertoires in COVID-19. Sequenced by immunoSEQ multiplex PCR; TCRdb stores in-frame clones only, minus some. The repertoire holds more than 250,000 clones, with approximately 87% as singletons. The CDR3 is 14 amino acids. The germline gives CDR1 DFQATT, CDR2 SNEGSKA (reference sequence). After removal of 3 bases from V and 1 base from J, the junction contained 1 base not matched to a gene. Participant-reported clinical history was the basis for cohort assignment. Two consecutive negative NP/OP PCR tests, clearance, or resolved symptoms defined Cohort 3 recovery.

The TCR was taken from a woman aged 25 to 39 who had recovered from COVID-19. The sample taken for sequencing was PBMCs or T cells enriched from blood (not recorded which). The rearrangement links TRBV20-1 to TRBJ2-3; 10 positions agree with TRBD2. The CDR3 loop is CSASGTSGTDTQYF. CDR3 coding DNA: TGCAGTGCTAGTGGGACTAGCGGCACAGATACGCAGTATTTT.